This T cell receptor (beta chain) was identified in a study of T-cell reconstitution after alpha-beta-depleted transplantation in children. Using unique molecular identifiers, the investigators prepared the TCRbeta library. MiXCR, run by TCRdb on the PCR reads, gives a single entry per CDR3 protein. The sample lists more than 200,000 distinct CDR3 sequences; around 25% were seen once. Germline CDR1 SQVTM, CDR2 ANQGSEA. Trimming took 7 bases from V and 4 from J; bases not matched to a gene: 4. The length of the CDR3 is 13 residues. Source: PBMCs, taken before TCRalphabeta/CD19-depleted stem cell transplant. This receptor was taken from a girl aged 2 to 9 with Fanconi anemia, due to receive a stem cell transplant. The rearrangement joins TRBV29-1 to TRBJ1-2; TRBD1 aligns across 12 bases. The CDR3 loop reads CSDGTGGSYGYTF. The CDR3 DNA reads as TGCAGCGACGGGACAGGGGGCAGCTATGGCTACACCTTC.